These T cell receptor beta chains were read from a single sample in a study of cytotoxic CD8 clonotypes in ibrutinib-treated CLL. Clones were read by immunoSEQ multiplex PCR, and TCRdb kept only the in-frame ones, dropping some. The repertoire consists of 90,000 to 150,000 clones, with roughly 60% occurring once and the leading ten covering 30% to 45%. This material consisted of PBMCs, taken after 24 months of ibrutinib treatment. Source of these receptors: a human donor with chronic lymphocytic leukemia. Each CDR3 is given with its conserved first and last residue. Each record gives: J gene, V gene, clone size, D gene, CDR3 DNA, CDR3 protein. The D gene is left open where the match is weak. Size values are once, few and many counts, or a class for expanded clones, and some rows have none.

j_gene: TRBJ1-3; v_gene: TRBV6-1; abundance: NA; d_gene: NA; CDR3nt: TGTGCCAGCAGCGAGGCGGGGTCCTCTGGAAACACCATATATTTT; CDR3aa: CASSEAGSSGNTIYF
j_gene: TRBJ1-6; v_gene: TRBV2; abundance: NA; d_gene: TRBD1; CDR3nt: TGTGCCAGCCATTCAACAGGGGAGGTTTCACCCCTCCACTTT; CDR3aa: CASHSTGEVSPLHF
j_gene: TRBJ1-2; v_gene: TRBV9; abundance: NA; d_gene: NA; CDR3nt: TGTGCCAGCAGCGTAGACGGCGGCACCTATGGCTACACCTTC; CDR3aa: CASSVDGGTYGYTF
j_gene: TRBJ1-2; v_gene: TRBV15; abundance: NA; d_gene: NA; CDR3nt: TGTGCCACCAGCAGAGACGACTGGTATGGCTACACCTTC; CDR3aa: CATSRDDWYGYTF
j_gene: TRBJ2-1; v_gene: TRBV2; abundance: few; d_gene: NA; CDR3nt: TGTGCCAGTAACCGGGACGTCTCCTACAATGAGCAGTTCTTC; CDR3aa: CASNRDVSYNEQFF
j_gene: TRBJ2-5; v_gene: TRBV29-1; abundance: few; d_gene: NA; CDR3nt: TGCAGCGTTGAAGGGGTTGGGGAGACCCAGTACTTC; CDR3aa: CSVEGVGETQYF
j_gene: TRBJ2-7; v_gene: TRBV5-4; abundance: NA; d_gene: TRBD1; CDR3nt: TGTGCCAGCAGCTGGGCAGGGGGCGAGCAGTACTTC; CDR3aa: CASSWAGGEQYF
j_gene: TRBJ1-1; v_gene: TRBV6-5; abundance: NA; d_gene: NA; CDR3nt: TGTGCCACCAAAGTGGGGGTGAACACTGAAGCTTTCTTT; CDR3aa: CATKVGVNTEAFF
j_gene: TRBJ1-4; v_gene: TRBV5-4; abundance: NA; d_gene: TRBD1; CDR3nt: TGTGCCAGCAGCTTACAGGGGGCAGAAAAACTGTTTTTT; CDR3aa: CASSLQGAEKLFF
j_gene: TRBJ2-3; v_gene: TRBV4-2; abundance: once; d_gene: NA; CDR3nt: TGTGCCAGCAGCCAAGGGGCCAGCACAGATACGCAGTATTTT; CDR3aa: CASSQGASTDTQYF
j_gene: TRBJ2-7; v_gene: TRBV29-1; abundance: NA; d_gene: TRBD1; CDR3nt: TGCAGCGCCGAGGGGGCAGGGGTCGAGCAGTACTTC; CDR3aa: CSAEGAGVEQYF
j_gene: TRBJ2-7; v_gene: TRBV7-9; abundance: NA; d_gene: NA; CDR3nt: TGTGCCAGCAGCTTAGCGCTTGTCACGTCCTACGAGCAGTACTTC; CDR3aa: CASSLALVTSYEQYF
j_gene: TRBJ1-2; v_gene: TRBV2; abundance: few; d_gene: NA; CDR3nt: TGTGCCAGCAGTAAGACGGATCCTAACTATGGCTACACCTTC; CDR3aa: CASSKTDPNYGYTF
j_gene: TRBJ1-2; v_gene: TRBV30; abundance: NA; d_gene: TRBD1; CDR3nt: TGTGCCTGGAGCTCAGGGGGTATACACGCCTATGGCTACACCTTC; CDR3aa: CAWSSGGIHAYGYTF
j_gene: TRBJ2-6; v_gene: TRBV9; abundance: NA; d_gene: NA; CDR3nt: TGTGCCAGCAGCGAGAAGTATCTCTCTGGGGCCAACGTCCTGACTTTC; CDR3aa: CASSEKYLSGANVLTF
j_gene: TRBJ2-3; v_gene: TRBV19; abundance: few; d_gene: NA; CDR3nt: TGTGCCAGTAGTACCGGTATCTCAGATACGCAGTATTTT; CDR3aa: CASSTGISDTQYF
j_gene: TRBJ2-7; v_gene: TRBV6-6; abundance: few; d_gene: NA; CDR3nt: TGTGCCAGCAGTGTAAGGGACGAGCAGTACTTC; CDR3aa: CASSVRDEQYF
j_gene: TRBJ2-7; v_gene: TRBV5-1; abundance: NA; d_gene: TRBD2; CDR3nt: TGCGCCAGCAGCTTGGCAGGGACTAGCGGGGGGACCGACGAGCAGTACTTC; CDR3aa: CASSLAGTSGGTDEQYF
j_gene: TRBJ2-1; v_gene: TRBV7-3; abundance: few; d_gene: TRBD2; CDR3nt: TGTGCCAGCAGCTCCACCCGGACTAGCGGTGAGCAGTTCTTC; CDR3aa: CASSSTRTSGEQFF
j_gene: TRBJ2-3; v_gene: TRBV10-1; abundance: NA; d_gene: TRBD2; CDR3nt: TGCGCCAGCACCAATCGGGAGGGTAGCGGGGGTTTCACAGATACGCAGTATTTT; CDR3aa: CASTNREGSGGFTDTQYF
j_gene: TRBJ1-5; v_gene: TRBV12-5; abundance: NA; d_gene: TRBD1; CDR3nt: TGTGCTAGTGGCATCGACAGGGTGAGCAATCAGCCCCAGCATTTT; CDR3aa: CASGIDRVSNQPQHF
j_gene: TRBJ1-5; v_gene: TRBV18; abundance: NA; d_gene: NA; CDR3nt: TGTGCCAGCTCACCACCTGGGGATCTTAATCAGCCCCAGCATTTT; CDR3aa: CASSPPGDLNQPQHF
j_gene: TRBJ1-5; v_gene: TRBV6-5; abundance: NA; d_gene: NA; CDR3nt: TGTGCCAGCACGGGGGGCGAGGCCCAGCCCCAGCATTTT; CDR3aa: CASTGGEAQPQHF
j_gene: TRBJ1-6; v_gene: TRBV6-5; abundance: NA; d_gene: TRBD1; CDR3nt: TGTGCCAGCAGTTCCCCTAGACAGGGAGGCAGAACCCTCCACTTT; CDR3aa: CASSSPRQGGRTLHF
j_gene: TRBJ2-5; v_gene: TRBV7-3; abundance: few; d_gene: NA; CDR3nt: TGTGCCAGCAGCCGCGGGACTCTTTATCAAGAGACCCAGTACTTC; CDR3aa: CASSRGTLYQETQYF
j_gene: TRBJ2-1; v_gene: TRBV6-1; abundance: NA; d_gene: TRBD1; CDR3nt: TGTGCCACCTACCGGGACAGGGGGTCAGGTGAGCAGTTCTTC; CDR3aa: CATYRDRGSGEQFF
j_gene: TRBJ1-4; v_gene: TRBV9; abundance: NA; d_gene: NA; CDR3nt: TGTGCCAGCAGCGAATCAGGACTCCCAGGTGAAAAACTGTTTTTT; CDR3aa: CASSESGLPGEKLFF
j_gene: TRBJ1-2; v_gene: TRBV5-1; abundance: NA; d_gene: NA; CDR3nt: TGCGCCAGCAGCTTGGGGGACGGTTACTATGGCTACACCTTC; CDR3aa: CASSLGDGYYGYTF
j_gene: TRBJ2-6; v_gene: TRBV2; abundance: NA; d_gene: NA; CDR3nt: TGTGCCAGCAGCCTCACTACACCTGGGGCCAACGTCCTGACTTTC; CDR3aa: CASSLTTPGANVLTF
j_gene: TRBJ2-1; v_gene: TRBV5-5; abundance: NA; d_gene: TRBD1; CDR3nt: TGTGCCAGCAGCTTCGAACGACAGGGGTCGAATGAGCAGTTCTTC; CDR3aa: CASSFERQGSNEQFF
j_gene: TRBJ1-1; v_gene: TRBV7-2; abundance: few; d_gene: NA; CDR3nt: TGTGCCAGCAGCTTAGCCCCAACGATTGAAGCTTTCTTT; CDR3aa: CASSLAPTIEAFF
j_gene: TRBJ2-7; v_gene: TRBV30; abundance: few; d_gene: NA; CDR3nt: TGTGCCTGGAGTCTTGGCAGCTTTGGGAACTTC; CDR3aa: CAWSLGSFGNF
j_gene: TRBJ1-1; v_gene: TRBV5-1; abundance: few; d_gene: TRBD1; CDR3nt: TGCGCCAGCAGCCCCCGACAGGGGGGAGGATCCTCTGAAGCTTTCTTT; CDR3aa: CASSPRQGGGSSEAFF
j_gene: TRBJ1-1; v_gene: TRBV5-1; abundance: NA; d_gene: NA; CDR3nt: TGCGCCAGCAGCCCGGTGACACCAAACACTGAAGCTTTCTTT; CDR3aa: CASSPVTPNTEAFF
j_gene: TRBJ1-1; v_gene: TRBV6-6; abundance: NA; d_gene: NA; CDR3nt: TGTGCCACCCACAGACAGAACACTGAAGCTTTCTTT; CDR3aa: CATHRQNTEAFF
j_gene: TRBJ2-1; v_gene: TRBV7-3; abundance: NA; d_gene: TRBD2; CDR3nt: TGTGCCAGCAGCTTAAGACCCGGGGGGTACTCCTACAATGAGCAGTTCTTC; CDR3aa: CASSLRPGGYSYNEQFF
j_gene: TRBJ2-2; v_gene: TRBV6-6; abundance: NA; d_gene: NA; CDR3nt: TGTGCCAGCAGGAGCAGGGGGAACACCGGGGAGCTGTTTTTT; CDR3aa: CASRSRGNTGELFF
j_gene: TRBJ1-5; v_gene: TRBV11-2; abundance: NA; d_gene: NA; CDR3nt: TGTGCCAGCAGCTTAGTTCCAGATCAGCCCCAGCATTTT; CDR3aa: CASSLVPDQPQHF
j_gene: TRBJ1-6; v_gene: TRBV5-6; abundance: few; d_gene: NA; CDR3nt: TGTGCCAGCAGCTTGGCGGGGGGTAGCCCGGGGTCACCCCTCCACTTT; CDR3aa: CASSLAGGSPGSPLHF
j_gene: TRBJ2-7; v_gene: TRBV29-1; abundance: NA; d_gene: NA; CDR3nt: TGCAGCGTTGAACTTTCCGGGGTTTCCTCCTACGAGCAGTACTTC; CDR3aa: CSVELSGVSSYEQYF
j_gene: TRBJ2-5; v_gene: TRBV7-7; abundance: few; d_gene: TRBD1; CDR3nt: TGTGCCAGCAGCTTACTACAGGGGCGCCAAGAGACCCAGTACTTC; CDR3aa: CASSLLQGRQETQYF
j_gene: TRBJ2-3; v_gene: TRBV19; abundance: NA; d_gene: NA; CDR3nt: TGTGCCAGTAGTAGGGGGTCAGGCACAGATACGCAGTATTTT; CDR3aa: CASSRGSGTDTQYF
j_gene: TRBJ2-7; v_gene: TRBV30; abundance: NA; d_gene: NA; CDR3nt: TGTGCCTGGAGTTTAGGAAAGCGCGAGCAGTACTTC; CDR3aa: CAWSLGKREQYF